This T cell receptor (beta chain) is drawn from a study of T cells after yellow fever vaccination (dated by TCRdb to about 2019). The study in broad terms: The SMART-Seq v4 Ultra Low Input RNA kit was used to prepare libraries from fractions with low cell numbers. Bulk TCR alpha and beta repertoires were sequenced longitudinally to track T-cell clones before and after primary and booster YFV17D yellow fever vaccination. Two healthy male donors made up the cohort, one aged 18 to 30 years and the other aged 30 to 39 years. Bulk PBMC replicates and cell subsets were isolated from blood drawn at multiple timepoints before and after both primary and secondary immunization.

V is pruned by 5 bases and J by 6 bases, leaving 6 bases of the junction without a gene match. The CDR1 and CDR2 encoded by the germline V gene are SGHVS and FNYEAQ. Inclusive of the bounding cysteine and phenylalanine, the CDR3 is 15 residues long. The retained sequence is limited to the CDR3, 45 bases, with the frame set at the first base. The sequencing machine was an Illumina NovaSeq 6000. TCR cDNA was made using 5'RACE template switching, a step that added a universal primer site and unique molecular identifiers. cDNA synthesis was primed from both the TCR alpha and TCR beta constant segments. Library amplification used two PCR steps, and the second PCR step added sample barcodes and sequencing adapters. Sequencing of libraries was performed on Illumina HiSeq 2500 (2x100 bp) or NovaSeq (2x150 bp). The source study handled its data this way. Reads were demultiplexed and collapsed into UMI consensus sequences with MIGEC, and V(D)J alignment was performed with MiXCR. Vaccine-responding clonotypes were defined with edgeR using replicate PBMC samples, requiring FDR below 0.01 and a log2 fold change above 5 up to day 15. Each bulk clonotype was labeled CD4 or CD8 based on which sequenced repertoire, CD4 or CD8, contained the clonotype at higher abundance. TCRdb reworked the public reads: Q25 trimming with fastp, MiXCR clone assembly, productive beta chains retained. Duplicate CDR3 protein sequences are folded into a single record with the most common DNA and genes. These V and J calls originate from TCRdb's pipeline instead of the authors' own analysis. The sample yields approximately 150,000 distinct CDR3 sequences; approximately 9.9% were counted once. In total, the top ten clones hold roughly a third of the sample.

The treatment or condition label here, explained by the study, means: live attenuated yellow fever vaccine strain. A standard Ficoll-Paque protocol was used to isolate PBMCs from peripheral blood. Dynabeads CD4 and CD8 positive selection kits were used to isolate the CD4 and CD8 T-cell fractions. RNA was extracted with TriZol from bulk PBMCs, CD4 and CD8 fractions, and dextramer-positive and dextramer-negative fractions. General study outcomes and caveats: Computational filtering was needed because FACS-sorted repertoires could contain abundant contaminating clonotypes from the bulk population. After the booster, most clones that had expanded after primary vaccination were detected again (over 95% of CD4 and under 90% of CD8), suggesting broad maintenance of memory. A small share of clonotypes occurred in both CD4 and CD8 compartments, likely arising from convergent recombination. The secondary T-cell response was found to be weaker but faster than the primary response, with a peak reached on day 5 rather than on day 15. The study included only a couple of donors, which limits how far the findings can be generalized.

A remark on this clonotype: Its recognized antigen is unknown. No base-level quality is on record; no much larger clone is a single base apart.

The specimen comprised CD8+ T cells sorted from PBMCs, sampled 45 days after the yellow fever booster vaccination. This TCR came from a man aged 18 to 30 who received the YFV17D yellow fever vaccine. Recombination linked TRBV7-6 to TRBJ2-7; the central 14 bases match TRBD2. The CDR3 reads CASSPTSGGAAEQYF. The nucleotide sequence is TGTGCCAGCAGCCCGACTAGCGGGGGGGCCGCCGAGCAGTACTTC.